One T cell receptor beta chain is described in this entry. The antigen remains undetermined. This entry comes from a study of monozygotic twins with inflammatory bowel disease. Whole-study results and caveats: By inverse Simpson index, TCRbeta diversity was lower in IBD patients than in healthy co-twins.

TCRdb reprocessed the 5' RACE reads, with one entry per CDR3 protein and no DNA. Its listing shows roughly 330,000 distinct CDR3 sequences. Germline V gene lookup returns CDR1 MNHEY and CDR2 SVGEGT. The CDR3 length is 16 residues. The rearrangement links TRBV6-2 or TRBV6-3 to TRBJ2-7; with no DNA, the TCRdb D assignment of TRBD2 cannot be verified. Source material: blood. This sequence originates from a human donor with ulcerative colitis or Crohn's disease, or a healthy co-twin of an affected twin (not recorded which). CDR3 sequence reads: CASSYSELAGIYEQYF.